The sequence of this T cell receptor (beta chain) was determined in a study of blood T cell repertoires in COVID-19. Study in general: Samples came from the United States, Italy and Spain, spanning acute and convalescent COVID-19. Nucleic acid was either cDNA or gDNA, and it came from T cells, B-cell-depleted T cells, or PBMCs.

In the source study's methods: Amplification with reference gene primers provided the estimates of nucleated cell counts. Here immunoSEQ multiplex PCR was the method, and the copy in TCRdb shows in-frame clones only, minus some. D and trimming come from the DNA, and the V and J calls and clone size come from that table. Of some 160,000 clones in the sample, 88% were seen once. Germline V CDR1 and CDR2: KGHSH, LQKENI. This CDR3 spans 14 amino acids. The V end was cut by 2 bases, the J end by 5 bases, with 10 bases between. The rearrangement links TRBV18 to TRBJ2-1; D remains unclear. The sequencing input was peripheral blood. This sequence originates from a man aged 50-59 years who had recovered from COVID-19. The CDR3 nucleotides are TGTGCCAGCTCACCAAGCCAGCGAAACAATGAGCAGTTCTTC. Amino acid sequence: CASSPSQRNNEQFF.